The following is a T cell receptor (beta chain) sequence with its context. The data stem from a study of CD8 T cells in Susac syndrome. Per the germline V gene, CDR1 is MNHNS and CDR2 is SASEGT. This CDR3 region has 16 residues. V trimming: 8 bases; J trimming: 0 bases; junction bases outside the gene matches: 13. With random hexamers, reverse transcription was performed on about 0.5 to 1 ug of RNA. From the immunoSEQ multiplex PCR reads, TCRdb called clonotypes with MiXCR, one entry per CDR3 protein. The profile shows more than 65,000 distinct CDR3 sequences, 95% of them singletons. The J gene is TRBJ2-7, the V gene TRBV6-1; 7 nucleotides agree with TRBD2. The TCR originated in a human donor with Susac syndrome. Sequences were obtained from CD8+ T cells from PBMCs. CDR3 amino acids: CASAREGREASYEQYF. The CDR3 nucleotides are TGTGCCAGCGCGCGGGAAGGCCGGGAGGCCTCCTACGAGCAGTACTTC.